This TCR beta chain was sequenced for a study of Graves' ophthalmopathy and Graves' hyperthyroidism (dated by TCRdb to the late 2010s). A note on the overall study: Stable hyperthyroidism was defined as no progression to ophthalmopathy within 18 months of follow-up. In total, over 130 blood samples were TCR-sequenced: some 40 ophthalmopathy, some 75 hyperthyroidism and some 17 hyperthyroidism-to-ophthalmopathy patients. The study used TCR beta repertoire signatures to distinguish Graves' ophthalmopathy from Graves' hyperthyroidism and to predict progression to ophthalmopathy. Once sampling was done, hyperthyroidism patients were given methimazole at a starting dose of 30 mg daily, while ophthalmopathy patients were given high-dose intravenous methylprednisolone. To explore V-J signatures that separate ophthalmopathy from hyperthyroidism, a discovery set of about a hundred patients was enrolled, consisting of about 41 with ophthalmopathy and approximately 60 with stable hyperthyroidism. An independent validation cohort comprised 18 hyperthyroidism patients and 15 to 17 patients who later progressed from hyperthyroidism to ophthalmopathy. In roughly six hyperthyroidism patients, the T-cell repertoires found in thyroid tissue were compared with those found in blood. General study outcomes and caveats: Among expanded thyroid clonotypes with frequency above 0.001, most also showed up in blood, which suggests that blood repertoires may reflect the thyroid immune response. Ophthalmopathy was separated from stable hyperthyroidism by the 13-signature model with 85% to 90% sensitivity and less than 82% specificity in cross-validation and with 80%/75% in the test set. No statistical method was used to set the sample size in advance, and the investigators knew which group each participant was assigned to. In validation, the model predicted ophthalmopathy progression with about 70% sensitivity and less than 80% specificity; 12 predicted patients were CT-confirmed with GO in a median of 6.5 months.

Hyperthyroidism patients were newly diagnosed, were aged 18 to 65 years, and had a disease duration under 2 months. Patients were excluded if they had other autoimmune diseases, uncontrolled infections, pregnancy or lactation. Diagnosis relied on clinical symptoms, serum thyroxine, TRAb, thyroid ultrasound and orbital computed tomography. Total RNA was extracted using Trizol reagent, and RNA quality was checked on an Agilent 2100 Bioanalyzer. The CDR3 goes from the cysteine to the phenylalanine over 13 residues. Just CDR3 DNA is preserved here, 39 bases in frame from base 1. Based on the germline V gene, the CDR1 and CDR2 sequences are SGHVT and SQSDAQ. Deletion took 3 bases off V and 5 bases off J, with a span of 10 bases between the germline ends. To note about this clonotype: Its antigen remains undetermined. The record has no base qualities; no much larger clone is one base away.

For repertoire sequencing, TCR beta CDR3 regions were amplified from RNA transcripts. The first round was an RT-PCR using HTBI primers with the Qiagen OneStep RT-PCR kit, and this first round was followed by a second-round multiplex PCR, then size selection and purification. Libraries were sequenced on an Illumina HiSeq2000 using paired-end 100 bp reads. The authors' analysis ran thus. SOAPnuke was used to process the reads, removing any read that contained adapters or uncalled bases, had a mean Phred below 15, or lacked an exact match to the constant primer or identifier. High-quality paired reads were merged with COPE v1.2.5. Clonotypes were defined as unique nucleotide sequences and were aligned to IMGT TRB V, D and J references using MiTCR v1.1. The analysis was limited to V-J combinations with a frequency above 0.0001, which together covered more than 99% of repertoires. For each V-J combination, a TCR clonal expansion and chaos score was defined as F50 clonal expansion divided by the chaos observed in the TCRdist matrix. Welch's t-statistics and random forest were used to reduce features to more than ten V-J combinations, which were fed into a naive Bayes classifier. The similarity between thyroid and blood repertoires was quantified using the Morisita-Horn index. TCRdb redid the processing of the public reads, applying fastp at Q25 and MiXCR, and retained in-frame beta chains. Rows with one shared CDR3 protein collapse into an entry with the most common genes and DNA. These V and J calls rely on TCRdb rather than the paper's analysis. The sample has about 500,000 distinct CDR3 sequences on record, just under 40% of them singletons. About 4.1% of the sample is in the top ten clones.

The chain joins TRBV7-4 to TRBJ1-2; perhaps TRBD1 is the D gene, with 5 bases matching. The TCR sequence derives from an adult man with Graves' hyperthyroidism. Sample: peripheral blood or thyroid tissue (not recorded which). The base sequence is TGTGCCAGCAGCTTCGACAGTTCGTATGGCTACACCTTC. Its amino acids are CASSFDSSYGYTF.